This record looks at one T cell receptor beta chain sequence and its context. It has no known antigen specificity. Qualities for individual bases were not recorded, and no much larger clone is one base off. From its cysteine to its phenylalanine, the CDR3 spans 13 amino acids. This entry keeps only the CDR3 DNA: 39 bases, framed from base 1. CDR1 and CDR2 are drawn from the germline V gene: SNHLY, FYNNEI. V is shortened by 8 bases, J by 3 bases, and the region joining them spans 13 bases. The CDR3 regions of human TCRbeta chains were analyzed by immunosequencing. In the source study's methods: TCRs in the repertoires were matched against a reference library of SARS-CoV-2-specific TCRs that had been generated with the MIRA antigen-specificity platform. Breadth meant the fraction of unique TCRs that were SARS-CoV-2-associated, whereas depth meant the fraction of total T cells that were SARS-CoV-2-associated. Using the MIRA data, every spike-specific TCR was mapped to the spike region that the TCR reacted to and assigned to either a CD4 or a CD8 class. Log10-transformed breadth and depth values were compared by one-way ANOVA with Sidak's multiple comparisons tests. TCRdb mirrors the immuneACCESS table, restricted to in-frame sequences. Some clones are absent from its copies; in checked studies, under half trace to an unresolved V gene, and the reason for the others is unknown. That table is the source of V, J and clone size, and D and trimming were worked out from the DNA. This sample is represented by 110,000 to 150,000 clones; roughly 93% of them were singletons. Under 6.5% of the sample goes to the ten largest clones.

The time point label of this sample denotes: baseline before first vaccination. Vaccinee samples were obtained from the UK trials COV001 and COV002, which included a single-blind randomized controlled phase 2/3 trial of AZD1222 (ChAdOx1 nCoV-19) in healthy adults. Trial participant PBMC samples were collected at day 0 and day 28 after the second dose for TCRbeta chain sequencing. These data are taken from a study of T cell responses to AZD1222 COVID-19 vaccine (dated by TCRdb to the early 2020s). About the investigation overall: AZD1222 recipients with second doses at about 4 weeks or about 12 weeks were pooled, because spike-specific TCR depth and breadth did not differ between schedules. Trial participants were enrolled into age subgroups of 18-55, 56-69 and 70-plus years, which contained around 150, 28 and 57 TCR-sequenced participants, respectively. TCR sequencing was performed for 230 to 250 trial participants, of whom about 200 were given two doses of AZD1222 and some 26 were given two doses of MenACWY control vaccine.

The paper's findings and limits, for the study overall: Reportedly, almost half of the unique spike-specific TCRs recognized epitopes lying outside the regions that are mutated in the B.1.351 and B.1.1.7 variants. Participants were mostly white British, with more females than males. The authors suggested clonal diversity may have been underestimated. Conclusions about previously exposed vaccinees are limited, since just 5 to 7 AZD1222 recipients were seropositive for SARS-CoV-2 at baseline. The 56-69-year group was small, and its depth increase did not reach significance, likely because of low power. A significant rise in spike-specific TCR breadth and depth was observed after two AZD1222 doses relative to day 0 and relative to MenACWY recipients. CD4 TCRs associated with the vaccine covered the entire spike protein, and the dominant responses were in regions 160-218 and 743-854. Because no samples from the day 14 peak response were available, repertoires could be characterized only after the peak T cell response.

The sample here was peripheral blood, taken on day 0 of AZD1222 vaccination. This receptor was obtained from an adult in good health. The chain links TRBV2 with TRBJ2-5; TRBD1 could be the D gene, as 5 bases match. Here the CDR3 is given as CASGAEREETQYF. Read as DNA, the sequence is TGTGCCAGCGGGGCAGAGAGAGAAGAGACCCAGTACTTC.